This T cell receptor beta chain was retrieved from a study of post-analysis software for immune sequencing data. Study details: Multiple sclerosis in the patients followed relapsing-remitting, secondary progressive and progressive-relapsing courses.

Comment on this clonotype: The antigen is undetermined.

Included in the TCR beta cDNA libraries were unique molecular identifiers. TCRdb reprocessed the PCR reads with MiXCR, giving one entry per CDR3 protein. The data contain hundreds of thousands of distinct CDR3 sequences, 35% to 45% of them singletons. Study observations and caveats: Four or five TRBV segments were more frequent in patients than controls; TRBV5-6, TRBV5-1 and TRBV20-1 belonged to this group. Significantly lower normalized Chao1 diversity was found in patients with multiple sclerosis relative to controls. Strong co-clustering by F measure was seen for same-batch samples.

The trim removed 0 bases at V and 6 bases at J, leaving 3 bases unmatched. Germline V gene sequence: CDR1 SGHRS, CDR2 YFSETQ. The CDR3 has 14 amino acids. The rearrangement joins TRBV5-1 to TRBJ2-1; TRBD2 matches 7 bases. The TCR comes from a girl aged 2 to 9 with multiple sclerosis. Material for sequencing was blood. CDR3 nucleotides: TGCGCCAGCAGCTTGGGACTAGCTATCAATGAGCAGTTCTTC. It codes for CASSLGLAINEQFF.